Below, 24 T cell receptor beta chains from the same sample are listed, as sequenced in a study of identical twins. TCRdb fed the 5' RACE reads into MiXCR, producing one record per CDR3 protein. This table has more than 1.5 million distinct CDR3 sequences, about 32% appearing once. What was sequenced was cord blood. These receptors were taken from a newborn girl in good health.

V is TRBV28 and J is TRBJ2-5, with 7 bases fitting TRBD1. J lost 2 bases, V lost 1 base, and 7 bases had no gene match. The CDR3 is 16 amino acids. Germline CDR1 MDHEN, CDR2 SYDVKM. In DNA, the CDR3 is TGTGCCAGCAGTTTATTTTTACAGGGGTCTCAAGAGACCCAGTACTTC. This gives the protein CASSLFLQGSQETQYF. The full variable domain, completed using reference TRBV28 and TRBJ2-5, is DVKVTQSSRYLVKRTGEKVFLECVQDMDHENMFWYRQDPGLGLRLIYFSYDVKMKEKGDIPEGYSVSREKKERFSLILESASTNQTSMYLCASSLFLQGSQETQYFGPGTRLLVL.

This clonotype was observed a few times. The V call is TRBV12-3 or TRBV12-4, the J call TRBJ2-3, with 8 bases aligning to TRBD1. J lost 0 bases, V lost 6 bases, and 8 bases had no gene match. The CDR3 totals 16 residues. The CDR3 nucleotides read TGTGCCAGCAGGTTAAGGGACAGGCTCAGCACAGATACGCAGTATTTT. Its translation is CASRLRDRLSTDTQYF.

This clonotype was observed a few times. This chain links TRBV5-6 with TRBJ2-7, with D tentatively TRBD1 (6 bases). V shed 1 base and J shed 2 bases, with 13 bases lying between them. The CDR3 is 15 amino acids. CDR1 and CDR2 (germline): SGHDT, YYEEEE. CDR3 sequence reads: CASSLRHRATYEQYF. The CDR3 coding sequence is TGTGCCAGCAGCTTGCGACACAGGGCAACCTACGAGCAGTACTTC.

The chain joins TRBV30 to TRBJ1-5, with D possibly TRBD1 on 6 matching bases. Germline-derived CDR1 and CDR2 are GTSNPN and SVGIG (reference sequence). V gave up 6 bases and J gave up 1 base, with 10 bases separating them. The CDR3 consists of 13 residues. Written as DNA, the CDR3 is TGTGCCTGTGGGACACGGAGCAATCAGCCCCAGCATTTT. Its protein is CACGTRSNQPQHF.

Only a few counts were recorded for this clonotype. V usage is TRBV11-2 and J usage is TRBJ2-4; tentative D call: TRBD2 (6 bases). Germline-derived CDR1 and CDR2 are SGHAT and FQNNGV. V gave up 3 bases and J gave up 6 bases, with 15 bases separating them. The CDR3 covers 15 residues. This CDR3 reads CASSFAEGFRNIQYF. In nucleotides, the CDR3 is TGTGCCAGCAGCTTTGCGGAGGGGTTTAGAAACATTCAGTACTTC.

This clonotype has a handful of counts. CDR3 nucleotides: TGTGCCAGCAGCTTAGTGGCAGGGGCTCTATACGAGCAGTACTTC. Its protein is CASSLVAGALYEQYF. The chain joins TRBV11-2 to TRBJ2-7, with D perhaps TRBD1 (6 bases). This CDR3 has 15 residues. Looked up from germline, CDR1 is SGHAT and CDR2 is FQNNGV. V lost 1 base and J lost 4, with 14 bases in between.

V gene TRBV30 combines with J gene TRBJ2-3; no definite D call. Per the germline V gene, CDR1 is GTSNPN and CDR2 is SVGIG (reference sequence). CDR3 length: 13 amino acids. V lost 4 bases, J lost 0 bases, and 8 bases lay in between. The DNA of the CDR3 is TGTGCCTGGACGACGACTAGCACAGATACGCAGTATTTT. This gives the protein CAWTTTSTDTQYF. Looking up the rest from reference TRBV30 and TRBJ2-3 gives the full variable domain: SQTIHQWPATLVQPVGSPLSLECTVEGTSNPNLYWYRQAAGRGLQLLFYSVGIGQISSEVPQNLSASRPQDRQFILSSKKLLLSDSGFYLCAWTTTSTDTQYFGPGTRLTVL.

J is TRBJ1-4 and V is TRBV4-1, with 11 bases fitting TRBD1. The CDR3 totals 16 residues. CDR1 and CDR2 (germline): MGHRA, YSYEKL. The V and J ends lost 1 base and 3 bases, in that order; junction bases with no gene match: 1. The CDR3: CASSQAGQGANEKLFF. The CDR3 DNA reads TGCGCCAGCAGCCAAGCGGGACAGGGGGCTAATGAAAAACTGTTTTTT.

The rearrangement links TRBV11-2 to TRBJ1-2; D possibly corresponds to TRBD1 (5 bases). Trimming removed 5 bases from V and 8 bases from J, with 18 bases in between. The CDR3 totals 14 residues. Germline-derived CDR1 and CDR2 are SGHAT and FQNNGV. The CDR3 loop is CASSPPTVPGGYTF. The CDR3, as DNA: TGTGCCAGCAGCCCCCCCACTGTCCCAGGGGGCTACACCTTC.

The chain recombines TRBV27 with TRBJ2-1; TRBD2 might be the D (6 bases). CDR3 length: 13 amino acids. The V end lost 3 bases, the J end lost 10 bases, and 13 bases lay between the germline ends. Germline CDR1 MNHEY, CDR2 SMNVEV (reference sequence). CDR3 amino acids: CASSFSGVGEQFF. The CDR3 DNA reads as TGTGCCAGCAGTTTTTCGGGAGTCGGGGAGCAGTTCTTC.

The DNA of the CDR3 is TGCGCCAGCAGTGGTCCGGGATTCACAGATACGCAGTATTTT. Residues: CASSGPGFTDTQYF. The V gene is TRBV10-1, the J gene TRBJ2-3; tentatively, D is TRBD2 (5 bases). The length of the CDR3 is 14 residues. The V gene lost 4 bases and the J gene lost 2 bases, with 10 bases spanning the gap. CDR1 is WNHNN, CDR2 SYGVQD, per germline (reference sequence).

Only a few counts were recorded for this clonotype. The chain carries TRBV20-1 and TRBJ2-7, with TRBD2 matching 9 bases. Germline V lookup: CDR1 DFQATT, CDR2 SNEGSKA (reference sequence). This CDR3 has 13 residues. The CDR3 DNA reads TGCAGCCCCGCAAGGACTAGCGTCCACGAGCAGTACTTC. Its translation: CSPARTSVHEQYF.

The DNA for the CDR3 is TGCGCCAGCACCGATAGCGGGAGAAGGAATGAGCAGTTCTTC. Amino acid sequence: CASTDSGRRNEQFF. V and J are TRBV4-1 and TRBJ2-1, with 9 bases that match TRBD2. The V segment lost 7 bases and the J segment 7 bases; nucleotides outside the gene matches: 8. The CDR3 totals 14 residues. In germline, CDR1 is MGHRA, CDR2 YSYEKL.

The rearrangement links TRBV28 to TRBJ2-3; D is unresolved. Germline lookup yields CDR1 MDHEN and CDR2 SYDVKM. The CDR3 has 12 residues. The V gene lost 7 bases and the J gene lost 10 bases, with 15 bases spanning the gap. The CDR3 sequence is CASTVGPRPQYF. The CDR3 DNA reads TGTGCCAGCACCGTAGGGCCCCGGCCGCAGTATTTT.

The J gene is TRBJ2-1, the V gene TRBV14; TRBD1 matches at 7 bases. Germline-derived CDR1 and CDR2 are SGHDN and FVKESK. The CDR3 totals 14 residues. The J segment lost 3 bases and the V segment lost 2 bases, leaving 1 base of the junction unmatched. The CDR3 region has the DNA TGTGCCAGCAGCCAATGGACAGGCTACAATGAGCAGTTCTTC. It specifies CASSQWTGYNEQFF.

The chain combines TRBV7-2 with TRBJ2-1; TRBD1 agrees at 11 bases. The germline V gene encodes CDR1 SGHTA and CDR2 FQGNSA. The CDR3 totals 15 residues. The V gene end was trimmed by 6 bases and the J gene end by 4 bases; junction bases not matched to a gene: 5. CDR3: CASRGDRGSYNEQFF. CDR3 sequence (DNA): TGTGCCAGCAGGGGGGACAGGGGGTCGTACAATGAGCAGTTCTTC. Full variable domain (outside the CDR3, taken from reference TRBV7-2 and TRBJ2-1): GAGVSQSPSNKVTEKGKDVELRCDPISGHTALYWYRQSLGQGLEFLIYFQGNSAPDKSGLPSDRFSAERTGGSVSTLTIQRTQQEDSAVYLCASRGDRGSYNEQFFGPGTRLTVL.

This clonotype came up a few times. This CDR3 is CASRPVRTSGGFEQYF. The CDR3 DNA reads as TGTGCCAGCAGACCTGTGAGAACTAGCGGGGGCTTTGAACAGTATTTT. The J gene is TRBJ2-3, the V gene TRBV11-2; TRBD2 aligns across 11 bases. The CDR3 is made up of 16 amino acids. Germline trimming cut 6 bases from V and 12 bases from J; bases unmatched to any gene: 17. CDR1 is SGHAT and CDR2 is FQNNGV in the germline V gene.

CDR3 DNA sequence: TGCAGTGCTAGAGGACAGGGGGCCTTCTACGAGCAGTACTTC. The encoded protein is CSARGQGAFYEQYF. J is TRBJ2-7 and V is TRBV20-1; 10 positions match TRBD1. V lost 1 base and J lost 3; bases outside the gene matches: 3. The CDR3 has 14 amino acids. CDR1 is DFQATT and CDR2 is SNEGSKA in the germline V gene (reference sequence).

The chain links TRBV5-6 to TRBJ2-1, with TRBD2 matching over 8 bases. With V trimmed by 5 bases and J by 7 bases, 11 bases remained unmatched. The length of the CDR3 is 15 residues. Germline CDR1 and CDR2: SGHDT and YYEEEE. CDR3 nucleotides: TGTGCCAGCAGATCGGTGGGTAGCGGGGTGAATGAGCAGTTCTTC. Its protein product is CASRSVGSGVNEQFF.

This sequence joins TRBV10-3 and TRBJ2-3; 8 nucleotides line up with TRBD1. The V and J ends lost 9 bases and 1 base, in that order; junction bases with no gene match: 6. The V gene's germline CDR1 is ENHRY and CDR2 SYGVKD. There are 14 residues in the CDR3. This CDR3 reads CAMKTDRGTDTQYF. The CDR3, as DNA: TGTGCCATGAAAACGGACAGGGGCACAGATACGCAGTATTTT.

This clonotype turned up a few times. The chain uses TRBV12-3 or TRBV12-4 and TRBJ2-1; no clear D gene. This CDR3 is built from 13 residues. Trimming took 0 bases from V and 7 from J, leaving 7 bases between them. The CDR3: CASSLAPLNEQFF. The CDR3 bases are TGTGCCAGCAGTTTAGCCCCTCTAAATGAGCAGTTCTTC.

This clonotype was picked up one time. The rearrangement links TRBV20-1 to TRBJ2-1; TRBD2 matches 8 bases. The DNA end is a closer match to TRBJ2-7, so the J assignment may be wrong. Germline V gene data show CDR1 as DFQATT and CDR2 as SNEGSKA (reference sequence). The CDR3 spans 15 residues. The CDR3 protein is CSATGGSEGNNEQYF. The CDR3 nucleotides read TGCAGTGCTACGGGGGGGAGTGAGGGAAACAATGAGCAGTACTTC.

V and J are TRBV27 and TRBJ1-5, with D unresolved. The germline CDR1 and CDR2 sequences are MNHEY and SMNVEV (reference sequence). Trimming removed 3 bases at V and 6 bases at J, with 9 bases between. There are 13 residues in the CDR3. This CDR3 reads CASSFVVSQPQHF. The DNA of the CDR3 is TGTGCCAGCAGTTTTGTAGTAAGTCAGCCCCAGCATTTT.

This clonotype showed up just a few times. CDR3 loop: CSVVPNGNEQFF. The CDR3 coding sequence is TGCAGCGTTGTTCCGAATGGCAATGAGCAGTTCTTC. The chain uses TRBV29-1 and TRBJ2-1; D uncertain. Germline CDR1 SQVTM, CDR2 ANQGSEA. The CDR3 has 12 amino acids. With 4 bases removed from V and 6 bases from J, the gap between germline ends came to 10 bases.